The entry that follows covers one T cell receptor beta chain sequence. The sample belongs to a study of blood T cell repertoires in COVID-19. Turning to the study itself: Sites in the United States, Italy and Spain provided acute and convalescent COVID-19 samples. PBMCs, B-cell-depleted T cells, or T cells were the source of the cDNA or gDNA that made up the material.

Original processing notes: Quantification of nucleated cells was approximated via reference gene primer amplification. The data were produced by immunoSEQ multiplex PCR, yet TCRdb's version contains in-frame clones alone and is incomplete. The DNA was the basis for D and trimming; V, J and clone size are from that table. The repertoire consists of around 170,000 clones, with 85% to 90% occurring once and the leading ten covering roughly 7%. The sample consisted of peripheral blood. This TCR derives from a man aged 45 to 65 with active or convalescent COVID-19.

The CDR3 DNA sequence: TGTGCCAGCAGCTCCTTGAGTACCGGGGAGCTGTTTTTT. Its translation: CASSSLSTGELFF. V and J are TRBV11-3 and TRBJ2-2; D gene ambiguous. CDR3 length equals 13 residues. V lost 4 bases and J lost 5, with 8 bases in between. Germline CDR1 is SGHNT and CDR2 is YENEEA.